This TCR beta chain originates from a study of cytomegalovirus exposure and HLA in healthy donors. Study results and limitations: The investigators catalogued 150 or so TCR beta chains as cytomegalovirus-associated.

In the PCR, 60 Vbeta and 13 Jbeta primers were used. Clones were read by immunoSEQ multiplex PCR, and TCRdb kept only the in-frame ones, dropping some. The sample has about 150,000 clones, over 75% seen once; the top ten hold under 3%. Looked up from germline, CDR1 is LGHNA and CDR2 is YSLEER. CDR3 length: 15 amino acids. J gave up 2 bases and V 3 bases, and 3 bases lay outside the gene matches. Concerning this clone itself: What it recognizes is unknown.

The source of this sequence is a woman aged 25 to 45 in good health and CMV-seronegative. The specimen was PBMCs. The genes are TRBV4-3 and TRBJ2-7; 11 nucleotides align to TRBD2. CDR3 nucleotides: TGCGCCAGCAGCCAGCTAGCGGGGGGCGCCTACGAGCAGTACTTC. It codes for CASSQLAGGAYEQYF.